This T cell receptor (beta chain) emerged from a study of control samples from healthy donors and cancer patients (dated by TCRdb to about 2020). On this clone itself: Its target antigen remains unknown. The record has no base qualities; no much larger clone is one base away.

The library came from the immunoSEQ multiplex PCR assay. What TCRdb holds here is the immuneACCESS table cut down to in-frame rearrangements. Part of the clones is not present; checked against another copy, under half of the missing clones reflect an unresolved V gene, and the others are unexplained. The sample includes some 150,000 clones, with around 94% observed a single time. Around 13% of the sample is held by the ten biggest clonotypes. Sequencing input: PBMCs. This sequence originates from a man aged 55 to 69 with colorectal cancer.

The base sequence is TGTGCCAGCAGTAACTACCCAGAGACCCAGTACTTC. Translated, it gives CASSNYPETQYF. The V and J genes are TRBV25-1 and TRBJ2-5; too little of a D gene remains to name it. The germline V gene provides CDR1 MGHDK and CDR2 SYGVNS. The cysteine opens and the phenylalanine closes a CDR3 of 12 amino acids. Only CDR3 DNA remains: 36 bases, in frame from the first base. Between the V and J ends, shortened by 5 bases and 4 bases respectively, the junction contains 8 bases. Supplemented by the reference TRBV25-1 and TRBJ2-5 proteins around the CDR3, the complete variable domain is EADIYQTPRYLVIGTGKKITLECSQTMGHDKMYWYQQDPGMELHLIHYSYGVNSTEKGDLSSESTVSRIRTEHFPLTLESARPSHTSQYLCASSNYPETQYFGPGTRLLVL.